This TCR beta chain came from a study of OX40 agonist ivuxolimab in advanced cancers. Regarding the study in general: Ivuxolimab was an agonistic, fully human IgG2 monoclonal antibody directed against OX40 (CD134), a costimulatory receptor. Intravenous ivuxolimab was administered to patients every 2 weeks at six dose levels: 0.01, 0.1, 0.3, 1.5, 3 and 10 mg/kg. Patients were allowed to have had prior anti-PD-1, anti-PD-L1 or anti-CTLA-4 therapy, and around two fifths of the dose-escalation patients had been treated with checkpoint inhibitors. A male proportion of nearly 85% and a mean age of around 60 years, ranging from 23 to 79, were recorded for the dose-escalation cohort. Peripheral TCRbeta sequencing was intended to test whether TCR sequence diversity was altered and clonal T-cell expansion was caused by ivuxolimab. Among the roughly 52 dose-escalation patients, some 19 had hepatocellular carcinoma, approximately 15 melanoma, 9 renal cell carcinoma and 9 head and neck cancer. The paper describes the monotherapy dose-escalation part (N ≈ 49 patients) of the phase I trial of ivuxolimab. Partial responses occurred in three dose-escalation patients: two with cutaneous melanoma and one with hepatocellular carcinoma. The study at large found these results: In the 0.1-3.0 mg/kg groups, partial responders were among the patients with the lowest normalized peripheral clonal expansion, particularly in CD8+ T cells. At doses from 0.1 to 3.0 mg/kg, clonal expansion was seen in both CD4+ and CD8+ blood T cells between baseline and week 6. After ivuxolimab, CD8+ T cells had more expanded clones than CD4+ T cells on average. Low levels of normalized T-cell clonal expansion were also seen in some nonresponding patients. Antigen specificity was not determined for the clonally expanded peripheral T cells.

To sequence the TCRbeta CDR3 region, genomic DNA was isolated from the sorted cells. The immunoSEQ Assay was used for sequencing of TCRbeta CDR3 regions. Not all clones reach the TCRdb copy of this immuneACCESS table, which keeps in-frame sequences only. Checked studies attribute under half of the gap to unresolved V genes and leave the rest unexplained. The sample table holds about 130,000 clones, of which 80% to 95% were seen once. The ten top clones hold approximately 0.81% of the sample. Patients with a history of autoimmune disease or receiving systemic immunosuppression were excluded from the trial. In every dose cohort, peripheral blood was drawn for TCR sequencing at baseline, cycle 4 day 1, and cycle 7 day 1. The samples were drawn from a first-in-human, open-label, multicenter phase I dose-escalation trial of ivuxolimab. Adults with locally advanced or metastatic head and neck squamous cell, hepatocellular, melanoma or renal cell carcinoma were enrolled in the trial. Before TCR sequencing, CD4+ and CD8+ T cells were separately sorted from peripheral blood.

Remarks on this clone: Its antigen target is currently unknown. The sample holds no much larger clone one base away, and base qualities are not on file.

Unmatched junction bases come to 5, with V trimmed by 8 bases and J by 5 bases. CDR1 MGHRA and CDR2 YSYEKL are derived from the germline V gene. Spanning cysteine to phenylalanine, the CDR3 consists of 13 amino acids. Only the CDR3 DNA stays, 39 bases, in frame from base 1. This receptor was identified in an adult with an advanced solid tumor such as melanoma, head and neck, liver or kidney cancer. This specimen was CD4+ or CD8+ T cells sorted from blood, taken in a trial of the OX40 agonist ivuxolimab. This chain joins TRBV4-1 to TRBJ2-7, with 11 junctional bases fitting TRBD1. This receptor carries the CDR3 CASAGTGGDEQYF. The base sequence is TGCGCCAGCGCCGGGACAGGGGGTGACGAGCAGTACTTC.